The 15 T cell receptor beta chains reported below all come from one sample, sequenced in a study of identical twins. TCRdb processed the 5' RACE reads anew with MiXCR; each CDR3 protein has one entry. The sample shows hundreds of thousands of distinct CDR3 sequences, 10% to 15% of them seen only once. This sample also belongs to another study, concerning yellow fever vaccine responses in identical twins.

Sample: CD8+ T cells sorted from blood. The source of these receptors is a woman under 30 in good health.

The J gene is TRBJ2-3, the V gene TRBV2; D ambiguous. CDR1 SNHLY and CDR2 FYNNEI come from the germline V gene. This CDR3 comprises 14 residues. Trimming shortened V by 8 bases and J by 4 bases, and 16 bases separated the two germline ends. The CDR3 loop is CASDTLESPDTQYF. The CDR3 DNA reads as TGTGCCAGCGACACGCTAGAGTCCCCAGATACGCAGTATTTT.

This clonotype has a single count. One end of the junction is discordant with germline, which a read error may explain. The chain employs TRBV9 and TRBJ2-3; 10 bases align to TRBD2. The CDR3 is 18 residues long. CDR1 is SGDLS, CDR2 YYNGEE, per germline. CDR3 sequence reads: CASSVGTRAGGFTDSQYF. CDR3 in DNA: TGTGCCAGCAGCGTCGGGACCCGAGCGGGAGGGTTTACAGATTCGCAGTATTTT.

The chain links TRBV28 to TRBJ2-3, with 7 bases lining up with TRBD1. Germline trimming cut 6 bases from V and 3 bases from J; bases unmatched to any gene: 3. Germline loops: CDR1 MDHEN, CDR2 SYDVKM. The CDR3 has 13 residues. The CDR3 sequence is CASSTTGTDTQYF. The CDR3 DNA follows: TGTGCCAGCAGCACGACAGGGACAGATACGCAGTATTTT.

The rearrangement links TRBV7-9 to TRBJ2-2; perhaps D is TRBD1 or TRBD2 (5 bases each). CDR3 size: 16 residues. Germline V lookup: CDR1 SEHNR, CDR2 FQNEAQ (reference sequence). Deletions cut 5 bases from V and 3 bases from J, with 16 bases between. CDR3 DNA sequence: TGTGCCAGCAGCCCACGGGACGGACATGACACCGGGGAGCTGTTTTTT. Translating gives CASSPRDGHDTGELFF.

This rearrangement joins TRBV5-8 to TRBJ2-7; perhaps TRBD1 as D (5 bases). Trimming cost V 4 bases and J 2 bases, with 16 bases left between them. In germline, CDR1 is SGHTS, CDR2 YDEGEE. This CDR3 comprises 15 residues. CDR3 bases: TGTGCCAGCAGCGCGACAGCATTTCCGACCTACGAGCAGTACGTC. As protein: CASSATAFPTYEQYV.

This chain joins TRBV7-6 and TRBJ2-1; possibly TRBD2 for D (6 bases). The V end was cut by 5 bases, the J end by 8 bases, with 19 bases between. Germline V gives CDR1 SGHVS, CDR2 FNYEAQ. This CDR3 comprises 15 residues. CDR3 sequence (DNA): TGTGCCAGCAGCGCACGCTGGAGGGCCGGCGATGAGCAGTTCTTC. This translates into CASSARWRAGDEQFF.

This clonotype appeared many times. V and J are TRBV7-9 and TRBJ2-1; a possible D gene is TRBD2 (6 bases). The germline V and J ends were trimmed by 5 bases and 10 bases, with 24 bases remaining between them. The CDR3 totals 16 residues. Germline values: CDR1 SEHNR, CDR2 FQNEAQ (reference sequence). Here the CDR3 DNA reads TGTGCCAGCAGCCCTAGTGAGAGGGAGCGGGCAAGAGAGCAGTTCTTC. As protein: CASSPSERERAREQFF.

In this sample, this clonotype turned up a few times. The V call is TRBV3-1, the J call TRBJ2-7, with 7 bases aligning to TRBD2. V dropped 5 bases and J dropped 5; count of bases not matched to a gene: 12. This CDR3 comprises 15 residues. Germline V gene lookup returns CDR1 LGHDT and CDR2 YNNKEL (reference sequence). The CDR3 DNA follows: TGTGCCAGCAGCACCGGACCGGGAGGCGGCCACGAGCAGTACTTC. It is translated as CASSTGPGGGHEQYF.

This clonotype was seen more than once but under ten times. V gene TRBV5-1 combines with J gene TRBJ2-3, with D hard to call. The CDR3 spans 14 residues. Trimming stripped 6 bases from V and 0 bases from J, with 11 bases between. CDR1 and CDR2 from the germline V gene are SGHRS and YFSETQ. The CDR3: CASNWYTSTDTQYF. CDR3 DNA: TGCGCCAGCAACTGGTATACTAGCACAGATACGCAGTATTTT.

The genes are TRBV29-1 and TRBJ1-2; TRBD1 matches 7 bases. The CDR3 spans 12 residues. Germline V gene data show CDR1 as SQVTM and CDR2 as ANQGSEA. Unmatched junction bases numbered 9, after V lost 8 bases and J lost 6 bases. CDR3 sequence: CSILDRQDGYTF. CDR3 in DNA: TGCAGCATCCTGGACAGGCAGGATGGCTACACCTTC.

The CDR3 nucleotides are TGCGCCAGCAGTGAGCGGGGGAACGGGATCCAAGAGACCCAGTACTTC. Translating gives CASSERGNGIQETQYF. The V gene is TRBV10-1, the J gene TRBJ2-5; D possibly corresponds to TRBD2 (6 bases). This CDR3 is built from 16 residues. The V end lost 2 bases, the J end lost 1 base, and 14 bases lay between the germline ends. CDR1 and CDR2 (germline): WNHNN, SYGVQD (reference sequence).

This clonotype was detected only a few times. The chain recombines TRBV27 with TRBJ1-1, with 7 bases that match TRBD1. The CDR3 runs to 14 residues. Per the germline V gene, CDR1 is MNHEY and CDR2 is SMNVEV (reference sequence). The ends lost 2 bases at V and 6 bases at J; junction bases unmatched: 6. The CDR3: CASSLGQVSAEAFF. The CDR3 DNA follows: TGTGCCAGCAGTTTAGGACAGGTCAGCGCTGAAGCTTTCTTT.

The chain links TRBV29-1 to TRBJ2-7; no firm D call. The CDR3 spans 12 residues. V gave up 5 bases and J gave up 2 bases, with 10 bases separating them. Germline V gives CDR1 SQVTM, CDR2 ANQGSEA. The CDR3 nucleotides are TGCAGCGTTCCCAGGCGAACCTACGAGCAGTACTTC. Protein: CSVPRRTYEQYF.

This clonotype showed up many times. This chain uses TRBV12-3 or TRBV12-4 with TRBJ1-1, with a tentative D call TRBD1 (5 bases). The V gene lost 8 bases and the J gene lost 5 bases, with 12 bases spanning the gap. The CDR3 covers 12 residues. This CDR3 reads CASGGGVTEAFF. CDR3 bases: TGTGCCAGCGGGGGGGGGGTGACTGAAGCTTTCTTT.

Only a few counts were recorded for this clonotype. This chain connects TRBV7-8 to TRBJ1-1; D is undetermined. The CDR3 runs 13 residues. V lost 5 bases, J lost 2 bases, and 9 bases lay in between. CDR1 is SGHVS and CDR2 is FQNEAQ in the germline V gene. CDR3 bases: TGTGCCAGCAGCCACCAGAGCAACACTGAAGCTTTCTTT. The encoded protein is CASSHQSNTEAFF.